This T cell receptor (beta chain) appears in the sequencing data of a study of identical twins. Findings and caveats of the study: In cord blood, abundant beta clonotypes had fewer insertions; memory showed no trend.

The CDR3 spans 15 residues. The V segment lost 5 bases and the J segment 8 bases; nucleotides outside the gene matches: 10. Template switching (which added a universal primer site) was used, and cDNA carried unique molecular identifiers. MiXCR was run by TCRdb on the 5' RACE reads, yielding one entry per CDR3 protein. The sample shows roughly 770,000 distinct CDR3 sequences, 15% to 20% of them seen only once. For this clonotype: The antigen is unknown.

This sample was shared with a second study, whose subject was T cells expressing NK-cell markers. That source adds: Just one sequenced donor of eight was HCMV-seronegative, while seven were seropositive. These clonotypes, the leaders elsewhere, also led the CD3+CD56-NKG2C+ fraction in a handful of donors.

V and J are TRBV12-3 or TRBV12-4 and TRBJ2-1; 9 nucleotides match TRBD1. This clonotype originated in a woman aged 18-35 years in good health. What was sequenced was PBMCs. The CDR3 DNA reads as TGTGCCAGCAGTCGGGGACAGGGCTTGGTTTATGAGCAGTTCTTC. Its translation: CASSRGQGLVYEQFF.